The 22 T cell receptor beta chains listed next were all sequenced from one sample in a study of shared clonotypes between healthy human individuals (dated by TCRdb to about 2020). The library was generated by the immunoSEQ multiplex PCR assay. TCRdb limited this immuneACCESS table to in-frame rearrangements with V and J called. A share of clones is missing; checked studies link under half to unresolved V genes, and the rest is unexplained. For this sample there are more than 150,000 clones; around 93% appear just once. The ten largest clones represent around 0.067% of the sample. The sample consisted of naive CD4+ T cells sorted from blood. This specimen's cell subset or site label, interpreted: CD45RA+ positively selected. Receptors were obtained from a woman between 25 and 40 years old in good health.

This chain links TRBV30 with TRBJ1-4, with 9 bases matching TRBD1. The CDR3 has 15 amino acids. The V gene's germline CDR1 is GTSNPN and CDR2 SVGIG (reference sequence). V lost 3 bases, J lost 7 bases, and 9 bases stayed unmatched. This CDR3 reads CAWSAGTGWTEKLFF. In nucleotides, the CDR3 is TGTGCCTGGAGCGCCGGGACAGGGTGGACTGAAAAACTGTTTTTT.

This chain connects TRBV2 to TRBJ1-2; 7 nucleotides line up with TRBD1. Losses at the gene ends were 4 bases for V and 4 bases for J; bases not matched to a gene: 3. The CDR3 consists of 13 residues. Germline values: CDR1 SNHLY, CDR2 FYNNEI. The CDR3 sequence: CASSGQGVYGYTF. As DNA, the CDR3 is TGTGCCAGCAGTGGGCAGGGGGTCTATGGCTACACCTTC.

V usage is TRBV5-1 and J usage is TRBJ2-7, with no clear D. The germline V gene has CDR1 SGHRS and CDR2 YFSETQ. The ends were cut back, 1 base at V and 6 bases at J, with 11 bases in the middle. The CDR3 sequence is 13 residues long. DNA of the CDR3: TGCGCCAGCAGCTTGAGGCAGGCTGGCGAGCAGTACTTC. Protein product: CASSLRQAGEQYF.

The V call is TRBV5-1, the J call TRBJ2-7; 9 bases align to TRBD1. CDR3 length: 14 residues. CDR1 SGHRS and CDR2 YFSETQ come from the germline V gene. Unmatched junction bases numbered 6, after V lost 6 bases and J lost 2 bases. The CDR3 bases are TGCGCCAGCACGGAGACAGGGGGTCCCTACGAGCAGTACTTC. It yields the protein CASTETGGPYEQYF.

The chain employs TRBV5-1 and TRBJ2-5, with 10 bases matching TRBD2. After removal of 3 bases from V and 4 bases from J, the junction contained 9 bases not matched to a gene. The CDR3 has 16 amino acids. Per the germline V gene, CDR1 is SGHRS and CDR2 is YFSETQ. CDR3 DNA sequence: TGCGCCAGCAGCTGGGTCGGAGCGGGAGGGGCAGAGACCCAGTACTTC. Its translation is CASSWVGAGGAETQYF.

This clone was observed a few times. DNA of the CDR3: TGCGCCAGCAGCGGACAGGGGGGCGAGCAGTACTTC. Translating gives CASSGQGGEQYF. The chain carries TRBV5-1 and TRBJ2-7, with TRBD1 matching 10 bases. V dropped 4 bases and J dropped 6; count of bases not matched to a gene: 1. This CDR3 is 12 amino acids long. Per germline, CDR1 SGHRS and CDR2 YFSETQ.

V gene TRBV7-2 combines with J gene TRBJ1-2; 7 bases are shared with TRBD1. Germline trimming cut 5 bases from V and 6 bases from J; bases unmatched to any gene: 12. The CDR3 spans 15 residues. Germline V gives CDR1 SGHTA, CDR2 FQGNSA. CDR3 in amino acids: CASSPQTGMMDGYTF. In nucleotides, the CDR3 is TGTGCCAGCAGCCCTCAGACAGGGATGATGGATGGCTACACCTTC.

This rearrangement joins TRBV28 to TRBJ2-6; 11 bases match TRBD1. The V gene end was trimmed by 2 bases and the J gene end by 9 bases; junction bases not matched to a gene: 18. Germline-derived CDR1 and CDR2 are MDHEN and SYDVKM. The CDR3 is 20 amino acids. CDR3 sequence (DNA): TGTGCCAGCAGTTTAAACCCAGGACAGGGGGCTGGATTGTATGGCAACGTCCTGACTTTC. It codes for CASSLNPGQGAGLYGNVLTF.

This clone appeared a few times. The CDR3 loop reads CASSLGQGGHEQYF. Here the CDR3 DNA reads TGCGCCAGCAGCCTTGGACAGGGTGGCCACGAGCAGTACTTC. This sequence joins TRBV10-1 and TRBJ2-7; TRBD1 agrees at 8 bases. Unmatched junction bases numbered 9, after V lost 6 bases and J lost 5 bases. There are 14 residues in the CDR3. CDR1 is WNHNN, CDR2 SYGVQD, per germline (reference sequence).

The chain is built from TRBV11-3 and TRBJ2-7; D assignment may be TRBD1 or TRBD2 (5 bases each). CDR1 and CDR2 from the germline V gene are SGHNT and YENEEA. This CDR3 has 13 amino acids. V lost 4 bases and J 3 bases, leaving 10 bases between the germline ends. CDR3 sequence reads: CASSSDGGYEQYF. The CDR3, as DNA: TGTGCCAGCAGCTCCGATGGGGGCTACGAGCAGTACTTC.

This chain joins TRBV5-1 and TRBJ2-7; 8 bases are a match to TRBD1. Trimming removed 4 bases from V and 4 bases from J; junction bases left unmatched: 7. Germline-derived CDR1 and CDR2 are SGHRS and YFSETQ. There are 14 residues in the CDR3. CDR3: CASSAQGAEYEQYF. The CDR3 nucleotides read TGCGCCAGCAGCGCCCAGGGGGCGGAGTACGAGCAGTACTTC.

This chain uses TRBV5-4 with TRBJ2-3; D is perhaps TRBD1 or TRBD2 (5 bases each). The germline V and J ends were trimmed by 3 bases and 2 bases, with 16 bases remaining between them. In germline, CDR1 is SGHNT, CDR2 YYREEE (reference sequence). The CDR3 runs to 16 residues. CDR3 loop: CASSYNRGAFTDTQYF. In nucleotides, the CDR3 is TGTGCCAGCAGCTACAATAGAGGGGCATTCACAGATACGCAGTATTTT.

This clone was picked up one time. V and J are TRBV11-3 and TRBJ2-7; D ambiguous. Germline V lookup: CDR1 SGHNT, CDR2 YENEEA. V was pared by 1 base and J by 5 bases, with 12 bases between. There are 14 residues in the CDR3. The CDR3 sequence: CASSLGGVSHEQYF. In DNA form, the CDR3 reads TGTGCCAGCAGCTTAGGTGGGGTTTCCCACGAGCAGTACTTC.

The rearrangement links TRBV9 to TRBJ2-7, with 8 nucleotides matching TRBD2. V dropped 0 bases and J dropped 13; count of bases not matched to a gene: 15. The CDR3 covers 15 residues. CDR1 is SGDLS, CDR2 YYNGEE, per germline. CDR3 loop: CASSVAGGLREDLYF. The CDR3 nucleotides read TGTGCCAGCAGCGTAGCCGGGGGATTGCGGGAGGATTTATACTTC.

The CDR3 protein is CASRTGMGYEQYF. Written as DNA, the CDR3 is TGCGCCAGCAGGACAGGGATGGGCTACGAGCAGTACTTC. The chain combines TRBV10-2 with TRBJ2-7; 7 bases line up with TRBD1. Per germline, CDR1 WSHSY and CDR2 SAAADI. Trimming at V came to 6 bases and at J to 3 bases, leaving 5 bases not matched to a gene. The CDR3 consists of 13 residues.

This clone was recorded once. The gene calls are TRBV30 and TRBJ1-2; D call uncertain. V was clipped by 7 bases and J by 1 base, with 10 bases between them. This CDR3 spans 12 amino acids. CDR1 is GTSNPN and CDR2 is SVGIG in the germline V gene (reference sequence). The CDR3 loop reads CALRAFNYGYTF. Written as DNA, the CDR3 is TGTGCCTTAAGGGCTTTTAACTATGGCTACACCTTC.

This CDR3 reads CASSSPEADHQYF. Written as DNA, the CDR3 is TGTGCCAGCAGTTCTCCGGAGGCGGACCACCAGTACTTC. The V call is TRBV28, the J call TRBJ2-5, with D tentatively TRBD2 (5 bases). V was shortened by 4 bases and J by 10 bases, with 16 bases between the two germline ends. CDR1 MDHEN and CDR2 SYDVKM come from the germline V gene. The CDR3 totals 13 residues.

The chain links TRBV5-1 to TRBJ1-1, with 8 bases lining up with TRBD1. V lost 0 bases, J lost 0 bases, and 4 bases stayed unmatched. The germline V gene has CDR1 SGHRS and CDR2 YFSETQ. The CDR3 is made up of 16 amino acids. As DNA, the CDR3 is TGCGCCAGCAGCTTGGGACAGGGGCGACTGAACACTGAAGCTTTCTTT. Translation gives CASSLGQGRLNTEAFF.

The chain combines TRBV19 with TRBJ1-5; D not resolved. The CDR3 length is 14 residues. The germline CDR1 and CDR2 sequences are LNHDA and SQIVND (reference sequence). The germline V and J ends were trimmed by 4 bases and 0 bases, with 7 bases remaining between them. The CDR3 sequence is CASSNTNSNQPQHF. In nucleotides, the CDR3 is TGTGCCAGTAGTAATACCAATAGCAATCAGCCCCAGCATTTT.

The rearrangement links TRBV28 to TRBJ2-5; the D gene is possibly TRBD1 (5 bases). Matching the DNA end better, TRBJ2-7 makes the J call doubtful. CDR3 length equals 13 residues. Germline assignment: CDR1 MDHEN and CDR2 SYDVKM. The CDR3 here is CASRKDTSYEQYF. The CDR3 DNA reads TGTGCCAGCAGAAAGGACACTTCCTACGAGCAGTACTTC.

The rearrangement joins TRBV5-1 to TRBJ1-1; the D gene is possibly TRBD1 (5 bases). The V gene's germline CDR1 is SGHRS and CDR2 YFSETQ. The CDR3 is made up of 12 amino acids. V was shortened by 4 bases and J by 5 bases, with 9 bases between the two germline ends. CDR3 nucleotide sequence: TGCGCCAGCAGCCTGACAGAAACTGAAGCTTTCTTT. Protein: CASSLTETEAFF.

CDR3 sequence (DNA): TGCGCCAGCAGCTTGGCGGGGCTTAGGGGCTCTGGGGCCAACGTCCTGACTTTC. It yields the protein CASSLAGLRGSGANVLTF. The rearrangement joins TRBV5-1 to TRBJ2-6, with D possibly being TRBD1 or TRBD2 (5 bases each). Germline assignment: CDR1 SGHRS and CDR2 YFSETQ. V was pared by 0 bases and J by 0 bases, with 13 bases between. The CDR3 sequence is 18 residues long. Full variable domain (outside the CDR3, taken from reference TRBV5-1 and TRBJ2-6): KAGVTQTPRYLIKTRGQQVTLSCSPISGHRSVSWYQQTPGQGLQFLFEYFSETQRNKGNFPGRFSGRQFSNSRSEMNVSTLELGDSALYLCASSLAGLRGSGANVLTFGAGSRLTVL.